This TCR beta chain was documented in a study of T cell clonotyping in hematopoietic cell transplantation. Of note for this clone: Its specificity is not known.

General study points: Pathologically expanded recipient clonotypes increased progressively from day 30 to day 180 as diversity fell.

In germline, CDR1 is SQVTM, CDR2 ANQGSEA. The V gene end was trimmed by 4 bases and the J gene end by 0 bases; junction bases not matched to a gene: 8. The CDR3 has 17 amino acids. Generated by immunoSEQ multiplex PCR, the TCRdb table keeps only in-frame clones and is missing some. The table lists 70,000 or so clones, around 94% of them singletons. The receptor's source is a man aged 45-65 years in good health. Some clones in this sample may be carry-over from other donors' samples. The V and J genes are TRBV29-1 and TRBJ2-1; 11 nucleotides match TRBD1. Input material: peripheral blood mononuclear cells. As DNA, the CDR3 is TGCAGCGTTGCAGGACAGGGGGCCAGGAGCTCCTACAATGAGCAGTTCTTC. It codes for CSVAGQGARSSYNEQFF.